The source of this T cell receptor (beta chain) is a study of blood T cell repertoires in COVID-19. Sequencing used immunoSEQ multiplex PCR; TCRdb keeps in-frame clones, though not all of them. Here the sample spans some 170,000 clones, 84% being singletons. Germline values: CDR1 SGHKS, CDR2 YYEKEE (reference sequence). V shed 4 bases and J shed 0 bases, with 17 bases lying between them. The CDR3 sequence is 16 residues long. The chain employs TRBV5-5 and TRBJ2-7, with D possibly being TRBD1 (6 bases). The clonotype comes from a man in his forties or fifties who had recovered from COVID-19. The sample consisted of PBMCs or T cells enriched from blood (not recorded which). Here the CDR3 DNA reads TGTGCCAGCAGCCCGGAGACAGGCCGGAGCTCCTACGAGCAGTACTTC. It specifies CASSPETGRSSYEQYF. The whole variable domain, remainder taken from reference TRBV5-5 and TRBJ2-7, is DAGVTQSPTHLIKTRGQQVTLRCSPISGHKSVSWYQQVLGQGPQFIFQYYEKEERGRGNFPDRFSARQFPNYSSELNVNALLLGDSALYLCASSPETGRSSYEQYFGPGTRLTVT.